The rows below give T cell receptor beta chains drawn from one sample of a study of breast tumors, draining lymph nodes, adjacent tissues. MiXCR, run by TCRdb on the multiplex PCR reads, gives a single entry per CDR3 protein. The sample shows tens of thousands of distinct CDR3 sequences, approximately 61% of them seen only once. The material sequenced was tumor-adjacent breast tissue. These receptors were taken from a female donor with breast cancer. Some clones in this sample may be carry-over from other donors' samples. The CDR3 runs from the conserved cysteine through the conserved F or W. D genes are given only for firm matches. Clone size is shown for a subset of rows, as once, few, many or a class of expanded clone.

size	J	D	V	CDR3	DNA
.	TRBJ2-5	.	TRBV10-3	CAISIDQGPQETQYF	TGTGCCATCAGTATAGATCAGGGTCCCCAAGAGACCCAGTACTTC
.	TRBJ1-2	TRBD1	TRBV20-1	CSARDGGQGANYGYTF	TGCAGTGCTAGAGATGGGGGACAGGGGGCTAACTATGGCTACACCTTC
.	TRBJ2-2	TRBD2	TRBV29-1	CSVVGASGSGAGGELFF	TGCAGCGTTGTTGGGGCTAGCGGGAGTGGGGCCGGGGGGGAGCTGTTTTTT
.	TRBJ1-6	TRBD1	TRBV7-2	CASSSRDSYNSPLHF	TGTGCCAGCAGCTCACGGGACAGCTATAATTCACCCCTCCACTTT
medium-sized	TRBJ2-1	.	TRBV7-2	CASSPSSGFNEQFF	TGTGCCAGCAGCCCCTCCTCGGGATTCAATGAGCAGTTCTTC
.	TRBJ2-5	TRBD2	TRBV5-4	CASSLVGGLETQYF	TGTGCCAGCAGCTTAGTGGGAGGGCTCGAGACCCAGTACTTC
.	TRBJ2-1	TRBD1	TRBV5-6	CASRPRRTGYNEQFF	TGTGCCAGCAGACCCCGAAGGACAGGGTACAATGAGCAGTTCTTC
.	TRBJ2-1	TRBD2	TRBV7-8	CASSLSRGAYNEQFF	TGTGCCAGCAGCCTATCGCGGGGGGCCTACAATGAGCAGTTCTTC
.	TRBJ1-3	.	TRBV9	CASSHGSGNTIYF	TGTGCCAGCAGCCACGGATCTGGAAACACCATATATTTT
medium-sized	TRBJ2-1	.	TRBV9	CASSVGVKGAEQFF	TGTGCCAGCAGCGTAGGGGTAAAGGGAGCGGAGCAGTTCTTC
.	TRBJ2-6	.	TRBV2	CASTRDGAGANVLTF	TGTGCCAGCACCCGAGATGGAGCTGGGGCCAACGTCCTGACTTTC
.	TRBJ2-3	.	TRBV19	CASSNLRDTRTDTQYF	TGTGCCAGTAGTAACCTCCGGGACACCAGGACAGATACGCAGTATTTT
medium-sized	TRBJ2-7	.	TRBV9	CASSPYGVTSYEQYF	TGTGCCAGCAGCCCTTACGGGGTTACCTCCTACGAGCAGTACTTC
.	TRBJ2-7	TRBD2	TRBV7-2	CASSPTSGGYEQYF	TGTGCCAGCAGCCCGACTAGCGGGGGGTACGAGCAGTACTTC
.	TRBJ1-6	.	TRBV12-3/TRBV12-4	CASSLGTNSPLHF	TGTGCCAGCAGTTTAGGCACTAATTCACCCCTCCACTTT
medium-sized	TRBJ2-1	.	TRBV9	CASSVGGMSHNEQFF	TGTGCCAGCAGCGTAGGCGGGATGTCCCACAATGAGCAGTTCTTC
once	TRBJ1-2	.	TRBV20-1	CSAADFGGYTF	TGCAGTGCGGCCGACTTTGGGGGCTACACCTTC
.	TRBJ2-1	TRBD2	TRBV7-2	CASSSENLAGNNNEQFF	TGTGCCAGCAGCTCCGAAAACTTAGCGGGGAACAACAATGAGCAGTTCTTC
.	TRBJ2-7	TRBD2	TRBV20-1	CSALAGTSSYEQYF	TGCAGTGCTTTAGCGGGGACGAGCTCCTACGAGCAGTACTTC
.	TRBJ2-3	.	TRBV2	CASSEADGLDTQYF	TGTGCCAGCAGTGAAGCAGACGGGCTAGATACGCAGTATTTT
.	TRBJ1-2	.	TRBV20-1	CSARSWGKYGYTF	TGCAGTGCTAGGAGCTGGGGCAAATATGGCTACACCTTC
.	TRBJ1-6	.	TRBV18	CASSPASPGNSPLHF	TGTGCCAGCTCACCAGCCAGCCCCGGGAATTCACCCCTCCACTTT
.	TRBJ1-5	.	TRBV7-2	CASSPTGLGQPQHF	TGTGCCAGCAGCCCTACAGGGTTAGGTCAGCCCCAGCATTTT
.	TRBJ1-2	.	TRBV4-1	CASAGGHGYTF	TGCGCCTCGGCGGGGGGCCATGGCTACACCTTC
.	TRBJ1-3	.	TRBV9	CASSGGMDPSGNTIYF	TGTGCCAGCAGCGGGGGGATGGATCCCTCTGGAAACACCATATATTTT
.	TRBJ1-6	.	TRBV6-2/TRBV6-3	CASRTMSSPLHF	TGTGCCAGCAGAACAATGAGTTCACCCCTCCACTTT
large	TRBJ2-3	.	TRBV9	CASSEEGGLTTDTQYF	TGTGCCAGCAGCGAGGAGGGGGGACTAACCACAGATACGCAGTATTTT
.	TRBJ1-4	.	TRBV7-2	CASSPAPGLTGEKLFF	TGTGCCAGCAGCCCGGCCCCGGGGTTGACGGGTGAAAAACTGTTCTTT
medium-sized	TRBJ2-7	.	TRBV9	CASSVDLNYEQYF	TGTGCCAGCAGCGTAGATTTAAACTACGAGCAGTACTTC
.	TRBJ1-5	.	TRBV2	CASSVRVRDTYQPQHF	TGTGCCAGCAGTGTACGGGTTCGGGACACGTATCAGCCCCAGCATTTT
many	TRBJ2-1	.	TRBV7-2	CASSSYRANEQFF	TGTGCCAGCAGCTCTTACAGGGCCAATGAGCAGTTCTTC
.	TRBJ1-5	TRBD1	TRBV9	CASNFRDRGQRGNQPQHF	TGTGCCAGCAACTTCCGGGACAGGGGGCAGAGGGGCAATCAGCCCCAGCATTTT
.	TRBJ2-7	.	TRBV30	CAWSARYEQYF	TGTGCCTGGAGTGCTAGGTACGAGCAGTACTTC
medium-sized	TRBJ2-1	TRBD2	TRBV7-6	CASSLRTSGSDEQFF	TGTGCCAGCAGCTTAAGAACTAGCGGGAGCGATGAGCAGTTCTTC